The 26 T cell receptor beta chains below come from one sample, sequenced in a study of blood T cells in healthy people across ages (dated by TCRdb to between 2015 and 2016). Receptor amplification or capture employed 5' RACE. Sequencing relied on an Illumina HiSeq 2500. The second PCR ran for roughly 7 to 11 cycles and used a J-beta primer mix along with a sample-barcoded 5' primer. TCRdb reanalyzed the raw reads on its own, using fastp at Q25 for trimming and MiXCR for clone calling, and kept in-frame beta chains. Every distinct CDR3 protein forms one entry, paired with its most common genes and DNA. This sample is represented by 780,000 or so distinct CDR3 sequences; 56% of them were singletons. About 26% of the sample is taken by the ten largest. The sequencing input was blood. These receptors were collected from a man aged 35-49 years in good health.

CDR3 protein: CASSLNGVKRETQYF. Written as DNA, the CDR3 is TGTGCCAGCAGCCTGAACGGGGTGAAAAGGGAGACCCAGTACTTC. The gene calls are TRBV6-2 or TRBV6-3 and TRBJ2-5; maybe TRBD2 (5 bases). The V end was cut by 6 bases, the J end by 5 bases, with 19 bases between. The CDR3 is 15 amino acids. Germline V CDR1 and CDR2: MNHEY, SVGEGT.

This clonotype was seen just once. The chain is built from TRBV20-1 and TRBJ1-5; D is perhaps TRBD1 (5 bases). Trimming took 5 bases from V and 6 from J, leaving 26 bases between them. The CDR3 is 17 amino acids. Germline V gives CDR1 DFQATT, CDR2 SNEGSKA (reference sequence). CDR3 loop: CSAGPPAGSKNIQPQHF. Here the CDR3 DNA reads TGCAGTGCTGGCCCCCCCGCAGGGTCCAAAAACATTCAGCCCCAGCATTTT.

J is TRBJ1-2 and V is TRBV6-5, with 10 bases that match TRBD1. J lost 10 bases, V lost 6 bases, and 14 bases had no gene match. The CDR3 consists of 15 residues. Germline assignment: CDR1 MNHEY and CDR2 SVGAGI. This CDR3 reads CASRSPGQGMGDYTF. The DNA for the CDR3 is TGTGCCAGCAGATCTCCGGGACAGGGGATGGGTGACTACACCTTC.

The chain employs TRBV4-2 and TRBJ1-2, with a weak D call TRBD1 (5 bases). With 1 base removed from V and 4 bases from J, the gap between germline ends came to 28 bases. Germline V gives CDR1 LGHNA, CDR2 YNFKEQ. The CDR3 runs 20 residues. In DNA, the CDR3 is TGTGCCAGCAGCCAAGGCGGGGGGGGTTTTGGGCTGAGTGAACGCTATGGCTACACCTTC. Protein: CASSQGGGGFGLSERYGYTF.

The V gene is TRBV13, the J gene TRBJ1-1; possible D gene TRBD1, 6 bases. Germline CDR1 is PRHDT and CDR2 is FYEKMQ (reference sequence). The CDR3 has 15 amino acids. Deletions cut 5 bases from V and 6 bases from J, with 19 bases between. Here the CDR3 DNA reads TGTGCCAGCAGCACAGAACCAGGGGATTTTGCTGAAGCTTTCTTT. Protein sequence: CASSTEPGDFAEAFF.

The genes are TRBV12-3 or TRBV12-4 and TRBJ1-5; no firm D call. CDR3 length: 15 residues. V lost 1 base and J lost 1, with 8 bases in between. This CDR3 reads CASSLDLNSNQPQHF. CDR3 bases: TGTGCCAGCAGTTTAGATCTGAACAGCAATCAGCCCCAGCATTTT.

The CDR3 bases are TGTGCCAGCAGCTTTTCCTACTCCGAGACCCAGTACTTC. This sequence encodes CASSFSYSETQYF. The chain is built from TRBV7-3 and TRBJ2-4; D ambiguous. The J call may be mistaken, given a closer DNA end match to TRBJ2-5. Germline CDR1 SGHTA, CDR2 FQGTGA. The CDR3 has 13 amino acids.

This clonotype was counted only a few times. The chain is built from TRBV9 and TRBJ1-2; D unclear. The CDR3 runs 10 residues. Trimming took 3 bases from V and 6 from J, leaving 3 bases between them. In germline, CDR1 is SGDLS, CDR2 YYNGEE. The CDR3 spells CASSGDGYTF. The DNA of the CDR3 is TGTGCCAGCAGCGGTGATGGCTACACCTTC.

The chain carries TRBV7-8 and TRBJ2-5; TRBD1 agrees at 7 bases. The J segment lost 11 bases and the V segment lost 6 bases, leaving 15 bases of the junction unmatched. From germline, CDR1 is SGHVS and CDR2 FQNEAQ. The CDR3 sequence is 14 residues long. The CDR3 bases are TGTGCCAGCAGACCGGGACAGAGATTCTGTAAGCAGTACTTC. It codes for CASRPGQRFCKQYF.

The CDR3 sequence: CAISEDGQDNQPQHF. As DNA, the CDR3 is TGTGCCATCAGTGAGGACGGGCAGGACAATCAGCCCCAGCATTTT. The V gene is TRBV10-3, the J gene TRBJ1-5, with no clear D. CDR1 and CDR2 (germline): ENHRY, SYGVKD. Trimming cost V 2 bases and J 3 bases, with 11 bases left between them. The CDR3 is 15 residues long.

There are a few counts of this clonotype. This rearrangement joins TRBV29-1 to TRBJ1-5; TRBD1 matches at 9 bases. The CDR3 totals 13 residues. Germline CDR1 reads SQVTM; CDR2 reads ANQGSEA. V was pared by 4 bases and J by 2 bases, with 0 bases of the junction left unmatched. CDR3 sequence: CSVGDRGNQPQHF. Written as DNA, the CDR3 is TGCAGCGTTGGGGACAGGGGCAATCAGCCCCAGCATTTT.

This clonotype turned up a few times. The V gene is TRBV2, the J gene TRBJ1-5; TRBD1 might be the D (5 bases). The V end lost 3 bases, the J end lost 4 bases, and 16 bases lay between the germline ends. CDR1 is SNHLY, CDR2 FYNNEI, per germline. CDR3 size: 16 residues. The CDR3 here is CASSDPNARGNQPQHF. CDR3 nucleotide sequence: TGTGCCAGCAGTGACCCAAATGCTAGGGGAAATCAGCCCCAGCATTTT.

The rearrangement uses TRBV4-3 and TRBJ2-6; D uncertain. This CDR3 has 16 amino acids. The V and J ends lost 1 base and 4 bases respectively, with 11 bases between them. CDR1 is LGHNA and CDR2 is YSLEER in the germline V gene. CDR3 bases: TGCGCCAGCAGCCAAGGTATCGATCTGGGGGCCAACGTCCTGACTTTC. It translates to CASSQGIDLGANVLTF.

This clonotype was seen a single time. The chain is built from TRBV24-1 and TRBJ2-3; 7 nucleotides line up with TRBD1. V was pared by 7 bases and J by 4 bases, with 7 bases of the junction left unmatched. The CDR3 has 14 amino acids. Germline V gene sequence: CDR1 KGHDR, CDR2 SFDVKD. This chain's CDR3 is CATSKRGGADTQYF. In nucleotides, the CDR3 is TGTGCCACCAGCAAGCGAGGGGGCGCAGATACGCAGTATTTT.

The chain recombines TRBV28 with TRBJ2-4, with 9 bases fitting TRBD2. The last part of the DNA fits TRBJ2-7 better; the J call may be wrong. From germline, CDR1 is MDHEN and CDR2 SYDVKM. The CDR3 is 16 amino acids. CDR3 sequence (DNA): TGTGCCAGCAGTTTTCCTTTAGCGGGAGATACCTACGAGCAGTACTTC. This encodes CASSFPLAGDTYEQYF.

The chain recombines TRBV21-1 with TRBJ2-7; the table's TRBD1 call for D was not verified on the DNA. TRBV21-1 is a listed pseudogene. The CDR3 spans 15 residues. CDR3: CASSNRQGFYYEQYF. The CDR3 coding sequence is TGTGCCAGCAGCAACCGACAAGGGTTCTATTACGAGCAGTACTTC.

The CDR3, as DNA: TGTGCCAGCAGAAAAATGGCGGTCTGGGAAGCTTTCTTT. Amino acid sequence: CASRKMAVWEAFF. The rearrangement joins TRBV6-5 to TRBJ1-1, with D unresolved. The CDR3 is 13 residues long. Germline V gives CDR1 MNHEY, CDR2 SVGAGI. Trimming removed 6 bases from V and 8 bases from J, with 16 bases in between.

V gene TRBV6-2 or TRBV6-3 combines with J gene TRBJ2-3; the D gene is possibly TRBD1 (5 bases). The CDR3 runs 16 residues. Trimming stripped 1 base from V and 2 bases from J, with 13 bases between. Germline V gene data show CDR1 as MNHEY and CDR2 as SVGEGT. Here the CDR3 reads CASSYFHQGVTDTQYF. In DNA, the CDR3 is TGTGCCAGCAGTTACTTCCACCAGGGCGTCACAGATACGCAGTATTTT.

The chain is built from TRBV12-3 or TRBV12-4 and TRBJ2-5; the D gene is possibly TRBD2 (5 bases). V was cut by 8 bases and J by 5 bases, with 9 bases left in between. The CDR3 runs 11 residues. The CDR3 DNA reads TGTGCCAGCGGGTGGAGGGAGACCCAGTACTTC. This translates into CASGWRETQYF.

Here the CDR3 reads CASSSTPGPHGYTF. The CDR3 bases are TGTGCCAGCAGCTCCACACCGGGCCCACACGGCTACACCTTC. The chain is built from TRBV5-6 and TRBJ1-2; D unclear. CDR1 SGHDT and CDR2 YYEEEE come from the germline V gene. Between the trimmed V and J ends, which lost 3 bases and 8 bases, there was a span of 17 bases. The CDR3 is 14 amino acids.

CDR3 loop: CASTALRSSGANVLTF. CDR3 sequence (DNA): TGCGCCAGCACCGCATTACGGAGCTCTGGGGCCAACGTCCTGACTTTC. V gene TRBV5-1 combines with J gene TRBJ2-6; D call uncertain. Between the trimmed V and J ends, which lost 6 bases and 0 bases, there was a span of 13 bases. Germline values: CDR1 SGHRS, CDR2 YFSETQ. This CDR3 has 16 residues.

This clonotype was counted a few times. The gene calls are TRBV7-2 and TRBJ2-5; D gene unclear. The CDR3 is 14 residues long. V was pared by 5 bases and J by 7 bases, with 17 bases between. Germline CDR1 SGHTA, CDR2 FQGNSA. This CDR3 reads CASSQDRSRRTQYF. In DNA form, the CDR3 reads TGTGCCAGCAGCCAAGACCGCAGCCGGAGGACCCAGTACTTC.

The chain has TRBV5-6 and TRBJ2-1, with a tentative D call TRBD2 (6 bases). Germline CDR1 is SGHDT and CDR2 is YYEEEE. The CDR3 is made up of 15 amino acids. The germline V and J ends were trimmed by 0 bases and 4 bases, with 11 bases remaining between them. In DNA form, the CDR3 reads TGTGCCAGCAGCTTGGGGACTACCAAATACAATGAGCAGTTCTTC. It yields the protein CASSLGTTKYNEQFF.

This clonotype has a count of ten or more. This CDR3 reads CASSQGLAGVSHEQYF. DNA for the CDR3: TGTGCCAGCAGCCAAGGACTAGCGGGAGTATCTCACGAGCAGTACTTC. The chain carries TRBV3-1 and TRBJ2-7; TRBD2 aligns across 12 bases. Germline CDR1 reads LGHDT; CDR2 reads YNNKEL (reference sequence). The CDR3 totals 16 residues. The trim removed 1 base at V and 5 bases at J, leaving 6 bases unmatched.

The rearrangement joins TRBV7-2 to TRBJ1-2, with 9 positions matching TRBD1. Germline CDR1 reads SGHTA; CDR2 reads FQGNSA. This CDR3 is 13 amino acids long. J gave up 6 bases and V 11 bases, and 10 bases lay outside the gene matches. CDR3 protein: CALDRGNWNGYTF. CDR3 coding DNA: TGTGCCCTAGACAGGGGGAATTGGAATGGCTACACCTTC.

V gene TRBV5-1 combines with J gene TRBJ2-1; 8 bases agree with TRBD1. The CDR3 is 14 residues long. V lost 0 bases and J lost 7; bases outside the gene matches: 3. Germline values: CDR1 SGHRS, CDR2 YFSETQ. CDR3 bases: TGCGCCAGCAGCTTGGGACAGGGGATTAATGAGCAGTTCTTC. Amino acids: CASSLGQGINEQFF.